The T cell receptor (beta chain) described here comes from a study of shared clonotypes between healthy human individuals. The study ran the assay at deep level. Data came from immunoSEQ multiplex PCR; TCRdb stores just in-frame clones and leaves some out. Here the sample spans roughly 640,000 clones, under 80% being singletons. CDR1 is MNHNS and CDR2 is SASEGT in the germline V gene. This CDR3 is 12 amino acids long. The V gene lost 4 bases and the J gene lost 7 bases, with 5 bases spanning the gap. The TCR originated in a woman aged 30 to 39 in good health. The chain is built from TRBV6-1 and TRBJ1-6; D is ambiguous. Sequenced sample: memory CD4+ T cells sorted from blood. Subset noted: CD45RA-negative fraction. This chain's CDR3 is CASSVRNSPLHF. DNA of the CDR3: TGTGCCAGCAGTGTAAGAAATTCACCCCTCCACTTT.